Presented here are 15 T cell receptor beta chains from one specimen sequenced in a study of cytomegalovirus exposure and HLA in healthy donors. Primers for the PCR totalled 60 Vbeta and 13 Jbeta. Using immunoSEQ multiplex PCR, the repertoire was profiled, and TCRdb retains in-frame clones only, with some absent. There are 90,000 to 150,000 clones in the sample; approximately 78% occur only once, and roughly 3.3% lies in the top ten. The sequenced sample consisted of PBMCs. All receptors come from a woman in her 30s in good health and CMV-seropositive.

This sequence joins TRBV10-3 and TRBJ1-2, with D tentatively TRBD1 (6 bases). This CDR3 comprises 14 residues. CDR1 and CDR2 from the germline V gene are ENHRY and SYGVKD. V lost 6 bases, J lost 3 bases, and 14 bases lay in between. The CDR3 protein is CAIRTDRTYYGYTF. CDR3 bases: TGTGCCATCAGGACCGACAGGACCTACTATGGCTACACCTTC.

The V gene is TRBV7-9, the J gene TRBJ2-5; the match to TRBD2 covers 15 bases. The germline V gene encodes CDR1 SEHNR and CDR2 FQNEAQ (reference sequence). Trimming cost V 5 bases and J 7 bases; bases outside gene matches: 5. The CDR3 runs 15 residues. The CDR3 DNA reads TGTGCCAGCAGCGCAGGGACTAGCGGGGGGACGACCCAGTACTTC. Translating gives CASSAGTSGGTTQYF.

The gene calls are TRBV7-9 and TRBJ2-1; perhaps TRBD1 as D (6 bases). Germline-derived CDR1 and CDR2 are SEHNR and FQNEAQ (reference sequence). CDR3 length: 15 residues. V lost 5 bases and J 4 bases, leaving 15 bases between the germline ends. CDR3 sequence (DNA): TGTGCCAGCAGCGCTCGGTGGGGGCCTTACAATGAGCAGTTCTTC. This translates into CASSARWGPYNEQFF.

This chain uses TRBV2 with TRBJ1-1; D might be TRBD1 (5 bases). This CDR3 is built from 12 residues. Trimming cost V 7 bases and J 9 bases, with 15 bases left between them. CDR1 SNHLY and CDR2 FYNNEI come from the germline V gene. This CDR3 is CASTDGGTKAFF. The CDR3 bases are TGTGCCAGCACCGACGGGGGGACCAAAGCTTTCTTT. The full variable domain, rest sourced from reference TRBV2 and TRBJ1-1, is EPEVTQTPSHQVTQMGQEVILRCVPISNHLYFYWYRQILGQKVEFLVSFYNNEISEKSEIFDDQFSVERPDGSNFTLKIRSTKLEDSAMYFCASTDGGTKAFFGQGTRLTVV.

The chain recombines TRBV5-1 with TRBJ2-3; 14 bases align to TRBD2. CDR1 is SGHRS and CDR2 is YFSETQ in the germline V gene. This CDR3 region has 18 residues. J gave up 0 bases and V 5 bases, and 8 bases lay outside the gene matches. This CDR3 is CASRGGLAGATSTDTQYF. The CDR3 DNA follows: TGCGCCAGCAGGGGGGGACTAGCGGGGGCGACTAGCACAGATACGCAGTATTTT. Full variable domain (rest looked up from reference TRBV5-1 and TRBJ2-3): KAGVTQTPRYLIKTRGQQVTLSCSPISGHRSVSWYQQTPGQGLQFLFEYFSETQRNKGNFPGRFSGRQFSNSRSEMNVSTLELGDSALYLCASRGGLAGATSTDTQYFGPGTRLTVL.

V usage is TRBV4-3 and J usage is TRBJ2-2; 7 bases align to TRBD1. The V gene's germline CDR1 is LGHNA and CDR2 YSLEER. J lost 6 bases, V lost 5 bases, and 18 bases had no gene match. The CDR3 consists of 18 residues. The CDR3 nucleotides read TGCGCCAGCAGCAACCCGCGACAGGGCGGTAGAGGATCCGGGGAGCTGTTTTTT. Amino acid sequence: CASSNPRQGGRGSGELFF.

This clone has a handful of counts. The chain employs TRBV7-3 and TRBJ2-3, with TRBD1 as a possible D gene (7 bases). Trimming took off 5 bases at V and 3 bases at J, with 15 bases between the two ends. Germline V gene lookup returns CDR1 SGHTA and CDR2 FQGTGA. The CDR3 has 15 residues. The CDR3 here is CASSPTGTWTDTQYF. The CDR3 DNA follows: TGTGCCAGCAGCCCGACAGGGACTTGGACAGATACGCAGTATTTT.

The rearrangement joins TRBV15 to TRBJ2-2; 10 bases fit TRBD1. The CDR3 spans 17 residues. Germline CDR1 and CDR2: LNHNV and YYDKDF (reference sequence). V gave up 2 bases and J gave up 4 bases; unmatched junction bases: 7. CDR3 protein: CATSRSDRGRGTGELFF. In nucleotides, the CDR3 is TGTGCCACCAGCAGATCTGACAGGGGGCGCGGCACCGGGGAGCTGTTTTTT. Variable domain in full (rest from reference TRBV15 and TRBJ2-2): DAMVIQNPRYQVTQFGKPVTLSCSQTLNHNVMYWYQQKSSQAPKLLFHYYDKDFNNEADTPDNFQSRRPNTSFCFLDIRSPGLGDTAMYLCATSRSDRGRGTGELFFGEGSRLTVL.

The V call is TRBV7-9, the J call TRBJ2-1; tentative D call: TRBD1 (7 bases). The germline gives CDR1 SEHNR, CDR2 FQNEAQ (reference sequence). Trimming pared 1 base from V and 6 bases from J, leaving 10 bases between. The CDR3 runs to 14 residues. The CDR3 region is CASSLEQGGNEQFF. The CDR3 nucleotides are TGTGCCAGCAGCTTAGAGCAGGGGGGCAATGAGCAGTTCTTC.

The chain combines TRBV15 with TRBJ1-5; D ambiguous. The V gene's germline CDR1 is LNHNV and CDR2 YYDKDF (reference sequence). The CDR3 consists of 15 residues. Trimming removed 3 bases at V and 0 bases at J, with 9 bases between. The CDR3 DNA reads as TGTGCCACCAGCAGCACTAGATATAGCAATCAGCCCCAGCATTTT. Its translation: CATSSTRYSNQPQHF.

The chain recombines TRBV7-9 with TRBJ2-1; maybe TRBD2 (5 bases). Germline lookup yields CDR1 SEHNR and CDR2 FQNEAQ (reference sequence). CDR3 length: 12 residues. V dropped 4 bases and J dropped 8 bases, with 9 bases sitting between them. CDR3 nucleotides: TGTGCCAGCAGCTATCTAGCAGATGAGCAGTTCTTC. Its translation: CASSYLADEQFF.

Here the CDR3 reads CASSPAGQGRYGYTF. The DNA of the CDR3 is TGTGCCAGCTCACCAGCGGGACAGGGGCGGTATGGCTACACCTTC. The genes are TRBV18 and TRBJ1-2, with 10 bases matching TRBD1. Per germline, CDR1 KGHSH and CDR2 LQKENI. The CDR3 is 15 residues long. Losses at the gene ends were 2 bases for V and 5 bases for J; bases not matched to a gene: 5.

The chain recombines TRBV30 with TRBJ1-2, with D perhaps matching TRBD1 (6 bases). CDR1 is GTSNPN and CDR2 is SVGIG in the germline V gene (reference sequence). The CDR3 loop spans 12 amino acids. The V gene lost 4 bases and the J gene lost 8 bases, with 14 bases spanning the gap. The CDR3 is CAWTLTGRGYTF. The CDR3, as DNA: TGTGCCTGGACCTTGACAGGACGGGGCTACACCTTC.

Concerning this clone: The final CDR3 position lacks the conserved phenylalanine or tryptophan, pointing to a likely read error. CDR3 amino acids: CSVVVSLGEQYL. Here the CDR3 DNA reads TGCAGCGTTGTGGTCAGCCTTGGGGAGCAGTACCTC. The chain recombines TRBV29-1 with TRBJ2-7, with D unclear. CDR3 length: 12 amino acids. The germline V gene has CDR1 SQVTM and CDR2 ANQGSEA. Trimming left V 4 bases short and J 7 bases short, with 14 bases between.

This clone occurred a few times. The V call is TRBV15, the J call TRBJ2-5, with 8 bases aligning to TRBD2. Germline V lookup: CDR1 LNHNV, CDR2 YYDKDF (reference sequence). The CDR3 extends over 13 amino acids. The trim removed 7 bases at V and 5 bases at J, leaving 6 bases unmatched. The CDR3 reads CATTGGPGETQYF. The CDR3 region has the DNA TGTGCCACCACGGGGGGGCCGGGTGAGACCCAGTACTTC.